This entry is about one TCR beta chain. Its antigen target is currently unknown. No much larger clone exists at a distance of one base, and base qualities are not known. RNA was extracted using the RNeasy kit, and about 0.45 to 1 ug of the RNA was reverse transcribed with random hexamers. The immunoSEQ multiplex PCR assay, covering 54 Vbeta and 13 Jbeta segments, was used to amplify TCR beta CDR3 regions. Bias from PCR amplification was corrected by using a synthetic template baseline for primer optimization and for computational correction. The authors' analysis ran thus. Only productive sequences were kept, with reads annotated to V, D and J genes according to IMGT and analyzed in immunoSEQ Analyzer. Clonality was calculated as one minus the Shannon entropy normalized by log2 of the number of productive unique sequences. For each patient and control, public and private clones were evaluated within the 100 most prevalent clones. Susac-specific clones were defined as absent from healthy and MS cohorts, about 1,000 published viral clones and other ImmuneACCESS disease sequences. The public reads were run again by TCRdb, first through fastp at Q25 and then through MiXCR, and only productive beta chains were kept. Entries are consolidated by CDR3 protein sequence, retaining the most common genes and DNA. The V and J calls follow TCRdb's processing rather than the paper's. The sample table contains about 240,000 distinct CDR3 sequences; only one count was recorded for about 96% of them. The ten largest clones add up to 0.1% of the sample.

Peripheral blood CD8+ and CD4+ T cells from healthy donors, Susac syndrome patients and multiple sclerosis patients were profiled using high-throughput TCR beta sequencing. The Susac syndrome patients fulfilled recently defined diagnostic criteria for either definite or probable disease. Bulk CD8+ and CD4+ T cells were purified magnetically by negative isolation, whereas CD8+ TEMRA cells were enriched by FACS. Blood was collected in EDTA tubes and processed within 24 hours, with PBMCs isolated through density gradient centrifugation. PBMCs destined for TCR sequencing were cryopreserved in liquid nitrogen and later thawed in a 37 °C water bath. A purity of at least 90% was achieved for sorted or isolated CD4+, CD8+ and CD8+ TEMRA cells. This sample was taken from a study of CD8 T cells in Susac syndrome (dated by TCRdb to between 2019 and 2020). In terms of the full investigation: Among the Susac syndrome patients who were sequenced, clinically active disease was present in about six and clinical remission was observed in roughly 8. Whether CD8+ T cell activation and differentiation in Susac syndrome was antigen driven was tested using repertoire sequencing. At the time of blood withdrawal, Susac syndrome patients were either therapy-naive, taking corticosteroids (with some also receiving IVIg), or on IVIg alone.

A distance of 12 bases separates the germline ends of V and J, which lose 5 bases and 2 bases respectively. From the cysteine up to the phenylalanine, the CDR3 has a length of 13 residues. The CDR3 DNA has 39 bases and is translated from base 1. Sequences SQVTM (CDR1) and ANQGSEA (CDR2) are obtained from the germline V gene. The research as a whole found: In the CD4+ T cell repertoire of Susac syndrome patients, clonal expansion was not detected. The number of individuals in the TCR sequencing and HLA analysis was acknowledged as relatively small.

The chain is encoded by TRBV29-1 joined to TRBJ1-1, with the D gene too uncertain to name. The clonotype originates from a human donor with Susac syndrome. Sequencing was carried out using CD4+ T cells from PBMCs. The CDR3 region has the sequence CSVRGTGNTEAFF. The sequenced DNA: TGCAGCGTTCGAGGCACGGGTAACACTGAAGCTTTCTTT.